This record covers a single T cell receptor beta chain. Its antigen is unknown. To prepare the library, 5' RACE was applied. Preparation of each TCR library used approximately 3.5 ug of total RNA. For each sample, cDNA was synthesized in eight separate reactions using SMARTScribe reverse transcriptase. During cDNA synthesis, unique molecular identifiers containing a 6-nucleotide sample barcode were introduced by template switching. TCRalpha and TCRbeta cDNA was amplified by two nested PCRs of approximately 16 and 10 cycles, with bead purification after each PCR. Before amplification, cDNA was treated with uracil DNA-glycosylase and purified using the QIAquick PCR purification kit. The second PCR added Illumina TruSeq-compatible adapters along with sample-specific barcodes. Library quality and concentration were assessed using TapeStation and Qubit, and about 5 ng of each library was pooled. Pooled libraries were sequenced on an Illumina HiSeq2500 single-index Rapid Run with 2 x 100 bp reads and custom sequencing primers. The authors' analysis ran thus. MiGEC version 1.2.6 was used for UMI-based consensus assembly, which corrected PCR and sequencing errors. MiXCR version 2.1.1 was used for V(D)J alignment, clonotype assembly and CDR3 extraction. Normalisation of gene usage, clonotype sharing and MAIT/NKT TCR abundance was achieved by analysing the top 1000, 10 000 and 20 000 clonotypes per sample. Diversity was computed as the inverse Simpson index with the vegan R package after downsampling to 27 000 UMIs. Paired Mann-Whitney U tests on discordant twin pairs were used, with Benjamini-Hochberg multiple-testing correction. Once TCRdb had reprocessed the reads, it stored one entry per CDR3 protein sequence and supplied no DNA. The V and J calls follow TCRdb's processing rather than the paper's. The table for this sample shows approximately 200,000 distinct CDR3 sequences. The ten largest make up 7.7% of the sample.

CDR1 and CDR2, looked up from the germline V gene, are KGHSH and LQKENI. From cysteine to phenylalanine, the CDR3 is 14 amino acids long. Only the protein is on record. This record comes from a study of monozygotic twins with inflammatory bowel disease (dated by TCRdb to 2018 to 2020). About the investigation overall: The full study comprised around 30 monozygotic twin pairs: nine German pairs (four IBD-concordant, five IBD-discordant) and 19 IBD-discordant Danish pairs. The search for disease-associated traits relied mainly on comparing, within discordant pairs, IBD patients with their genetically identical healthy co-twins. Each individual had, on average, about 151 000 unique TCRalpha sequences and 181 000 unique TCRbeta sequences available for analysis.

The investigation overall reported the following: Repertoire similarity did not differ between concordant and discordant twins, possibly due to limited statistical power. No single strong signal or clonotype linked to IBD turned up in the results, so the idea that one exists was not supported. TCRbeta repertoire diversity, by inverse Simpson index, was decreased in IBD patients compared with their healthy co-twins. Because patients received different immunosuppressive treatments, the repertoires may have picked up extra background noise and variability between individuals. The analysis was unable to tell different T cell subtypes apart. Compared with healthy twins, IBD patients shared fewer clonotypes with other individuals, and the difference was most pronounced in patients with signs of disease activity.

From each donor, a roughly 2.7 ml peripheral blood sample was drawn into PAXgene tubes and stored at -80 degrees C. Total RNA was isolated from whole blood with the PAXgene blood miRNA kit on an automated QIAcube, without T cell sorting. Peripheral blood from monozygotic twin pairs concordant or discordant for inflammatory bowel disease was subjected to deep TCRalpha and TCRbeta repertoire profiling with unique molecular barcoding. Smoking habits were recorded for all twin pairs, and each individual was classified as a current, former or never smoker. The TCR originated in a human donor with ulcerative colitis or Crohn's disease, or a healthy co-twin of an affected twin (not recorded which). The chain is assembled from TRBV18 and TRBJ2-2; TCRdb names TRBD1, which stays unverified in the absence of DNA. Sequencing was performed on blood. The CDR3 reads CASYGQGKGGELFF.